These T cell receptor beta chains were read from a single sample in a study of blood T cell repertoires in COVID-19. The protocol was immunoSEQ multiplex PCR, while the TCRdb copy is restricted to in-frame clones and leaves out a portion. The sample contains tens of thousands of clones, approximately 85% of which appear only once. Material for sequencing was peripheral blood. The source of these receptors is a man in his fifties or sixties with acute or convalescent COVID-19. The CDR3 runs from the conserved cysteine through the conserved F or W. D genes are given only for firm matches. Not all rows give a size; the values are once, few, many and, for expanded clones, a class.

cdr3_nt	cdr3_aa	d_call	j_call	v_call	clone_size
TGTGCCAGCTCACCCGACTCATACAATGAGCAGTTCTTC	CASSPDSYNEQFF	NA	TRBJ2-1	TRBV18	NA
TGTGCCAGCAGCTTGTGGGCCAGGGCACAAGAGACCCAGTACTTC	CASSLWARAQETQYF	NA	TRBJ2-5	TRBV5-5	NA
TGTGCCAGCAGTTTCCGGACTCTGAACAATGAGCAGTTCTTC	CASSFRTLNNEQFF	NA	TRBJ2-1	TRBV28	few
TGCGCCAGCAGCTTGGGTGGACAGAGCACTGAAGCTTTCTTT	CASSLGGQSTEAFF	NA	TRBJ1-1	TRBV5-1	NA
TGCGCCAGCAGCCCTAGCGGGAGGCCTTCTAGCACAGATACGCAGTATTTT	CASSPSGRPSSTDTQYF	TRBD2	TRBJ2-3	TRBV10-1	few
TGTGCCAGCTCACCGGGACAGGGGTATGAGCAGTTCTTC	CASSPGQGYEQFF	TRBD1	TRBJ2-1	TRBV18	NA
TGTGCCAGCAGCCATTACAATGAGCAGTTCTTC	CASSHYNEQFF	NA	TRBJ2-1	TRBV7-2	NA
TGTGCCAGTAGTATAGATGGCCAGACTGAAGCTTTCTTT	CASSIDGQTEAFF	NA	TRBJ1-1	TRBV19	NA
TGTGCCAGCAGCACCGAGAGGTGGGAAGCTTTCTTT	CASSTERWEAFF	NA	TRBJ1-1	TRBV11-2	NA
TGTGCCAGCAGCGCACCGGGACTAGCGGGAGCCTACGAGCAGTACTTC	CASSAPGLAGAYEQYF	TRBD2	TRBJ2-7	TRBV7-9	NA
TGTGCCACCAGCAGAGACAGTTACGCAACTAATGAAAAACTGTTTTTT	CATSRDSYATNEKLFF	NA	TRBJ1-4	TRBV15	NA
TGCGCCAGCAGTGACCATGGGGAAGGGGCGCAAGAGACCCAGTACTTC	CASSDHGEGAQETQYF	NA	TRBJ2-5	TRBV10-1	few
TGTGCCAGCAGCCTAGGTGGCGGCCCGGATACGCAGTATTTT	CASSLGGGPDTQYF	NA	TRBJ2-3	TRBV11-2	NA
TGTGCCAGCAGGGACAGGGGACGGGGCGAGCAGTACTTC	CASRDRGRGEQYF	TRBD1	TRBJ2-7	TRBV28	once
TGTGCCAGACAGGGGTGGAGGAGCAATCAGCCCCAGCATTTT	CARQGWRSNQPQHF	TRBD1	TRBJ1-5	TRBV19	NA
TGTGCCAGCAGCCGCTTTGAGGCCCAGAGCTCCTACGAGCAGTACTTC	CASSRFEAQSSYEQYF	NA	TRBJ2-7	TRBV7-8	once
TGTGCCAGCAGCATTCGGGGACCCCAGGGGGGCTACACCTTC	CASSIRGPQGGYTF	NA	TRBJ1-2	TRBV11-2	NA
TGTGCCAGCCATCTTCTAGGGGCCGGCACAGATACGCAGTATTTT	CASHLLGAGTDTQYF	NA	TRBJ2-3	TRBV2	NA
TGCGCCAGCAGCTTGGGACAAAGCACCGGGGAGCTGTTTTTT	CASSLGQSTGELFF	NA	TRBJ2-2	TRBV5-1	NA
TGTGCCAGCAGCTTAGATCGCGGTGAGCAGTTCTTC	CASSLDRGEQFF	NA	TRBJ2-1	TRBV11-2	NA
TGTGCCAGCAGTTCGGCCCAAGGACTAGCCGGGGGTAGTCGGGAGACCCAGTACTTC	CASSSAQGLAGGSRETQYF	TRBD2	TRBJ2-5	TRBV28	NA
TGTGCCAGCAGTTTAGCAGAAAATAATTCACCCCTCCACTTT	CASSLAENNSPLHF	NA	TRBJ1-6	TRBV27	NA
TGTGCCAGCAGCCGACTGACAGATAATTCACCCCTCCACTTT	CASSRLTDNSPLHF	NA	TRBJ1-6	TRBV7-9	NA
TGTGCCAGCTCACGACTCACAAGGGACTTAGCCTACGAGCAGTACTTC	CASSRLTRDLAYEQYF	NA	TRBJ2-7	TRBV18	once
TGTGCCAGCTCCCCGGACAGGGAGACTGAAGCTTTCTTT	CASSPDRETEAFF	TRBD1	TRBJ1-1	TRBV18	NA
TGTGCCAGTAGTATAATACAGGGGATTTACAATGAGCAGTTCTTC	CASSIIQGIYNEQFF	TRBD1	TRBJ2-1	TRBV19	NA
TGTGCCAGCAGCTTAGAGGGGGACACAGGCTACGAGCAGTACTTC	CASSLEGDTGYEQYF	NA	TRBJ2-7	TRBV7-8	NA
TGTGCCAGCAGCCAACCTGACAGGGAAACTGAAGCTTTCTTT	CASSQPDRETEAFF	TRBD1	TRBJ1-1	TRBV4-2	NA
TGTGCCAGTAGTCCCGGACTTTACGAGCAGTACTTC	CASSPGLYEQYF	NA	TRBJ2-7	TRBV19	NA
TGCAGTGCTAGCCAAAACAATGAGCAGTTCTTC	CSASQNNEQFF	NA	TRBJ2-1	TRBV20-1	NA
TGCAGCGTTGCTCCGCGGGAGGGCAATGAGCAGTTCTTC	CSVAPREGNEQFF	TRBD2	TRBJ2-1	TRBV29-1	NA
TGTGCCAGCAGCCAAATACAGGGTGATGAGACCCAGTACTTC	CASSQIQGDETQYF	NA	TRBJ2-5	TRBV4-2	NA
TGTGCCAGTAGTATACGGGGGAGCGGGGGTCAAGGTACGCAGTATTTT	CASSIRGSGGQGTQYF	TRBD2	TRBJ2-3	TRBV19	NA
TGTGCTAGCCCCGAGGGGGGACAGGGAGTCCCTGAAGCTTTCTTT	CASPEGGQGVPEAFF	TRBD1	TRBJ1-1	TRBV12-5	NA
TGTGCCAGCAGTATCCAGGTTCTGATGAACACTGAAGCTTTCTTT	CASSIQVLMNTEAFF	NA	TRBJ1-1	TRBV6-5	NA
TGTGCCAGCAGCTTGGCAGCTCAGGGGGCACTCAGAGCCGGCTACACCTTC	CASSLAAQGALRAGYTF	TRBD1	TRBJ1-2	TRBV5-5	NA
TGTGCCAGCAGCCCATATGGACAGGGTGGGGTCTCTGGGGCCAACGTCCTGACTTTC	CASSPYGQGGVSGANVLTF	TRBD1	TRBJ2-6	TRBV11-2	NA
TGTGCCATCAGTGAGACCCAACCCCGAGGGTCCTACGAGCAGTACTTC	CAISETQPRGSYEQYF	NA	TRBJ2-7	TRBV10-3	few
TGTGCCAGCAGCGTGGTTCGGGGGAAAGCTTTCTTT	CASSVVRGKAFF	NA	TRBJ1-1	TRBV7-8	NA
TGTGCCAGCAGTTACGGGCTGCCCCAGAACACTGAAGCTTTCTTT	CASSYGLPQNTEAFF	NA	TRBJ1-1	TRBV6-5	once
TGTGCCAGCTCACCCCAGAGCAGCAGCGGGAGGGCGAACAATGAGCAGTTCTTC	CASSPQSSSGRANNEQFF	TRBD2	TRBJ2-1	TRBV18	NA
TGTGCCAGCAGGGGACAGGGGGCCGGGGAGCTGTTTTTT	CASRGQGAGELFF	TRBD1	TRBJ2-2	TRBV2	NA
TGTGCCAGCAGCTCCGAACCGGGGGCGGGGGTAAACTTCTTC	CASSSEPGAGVNFF	NA	TRBJ2-7	TRBV11-2	NA
TGTGCCAGCAGTTTTGGGACAGGGACTCGAGGCTACACCTTC	CASSFGTGTRGYTF	TRBD1	TRBJ1-2	TRBV27	NA
TGTGCCAGCATTGGGCTAGCGCCATCCTACGAGCAGTACTTC	CASIGLAPSYEQYF	NA	TRBJ2-7	TRBV28	few
TGTGCCACCCGGGGAATAGGAGAGACCCAGTACTTC	CATRGIGETQYF	NA	TRBJ2-5	TRBV24-1	NA
TGCGCCAGCCGTATAGCCTCGACAGGGCAAGAGACCCAGTACTTC	CASRIASTGQETQYF	TRBD1	TRBJ2-5	TRBV5-1	NA
TGCGCCAGCAGCACCGGGACAGGGGGGTATGGCTACACCTTC	CASSTGTGGYGYTF	TRBD1	TRBJ1-2	TRBV5-1	NA
TGTGCCAGCAGCTTAGGCGGGGCTTGGCAGTTCTTC	CASSLGGAWQFF	NA	TRBJ2-1	TRBV7-9	NA
TGTGCCTGGAGTATCGGGACTATCAATCAGCCCCAGCATTTT	CAWSIGTINQPQHF	NA	TRBJ1-5	TRBV30	NA
TGTGCCAGCAGCGATCGTCCCAGTGTTAACTATGGCTACACCTTC	CASSDRPSVNYGYTF	NA	TRBJ1-2	TRBV9	NA
TGTGCCAGCAGTGAATTGCCGGCAACTAATGAAAAACTGTTTTTT	CASSELPATNEKLFF	NA	TRBJ1-4	TRBV6-1	NA
TGCGCCAGCAGCCAAGGTGGCGGGAGGGGCCGCAATGAGCAGTTCTTC	CASSQGGGRGRNEQFF	TRBD2	TRBJ2-1	TRBV4-1	NA